This TCR beta chain was found in a study of cytomegalovirus exposure and HLA in healthy donors. Overall study context: As an earlier analysis found, about 200 million T cells yielded fewer than 130 million unique TCR beta sequences.

Details on this clone: Its target is not known.

The germline V gene encodes CDR1 LNHDA and CDR2 SQIVND (reference sequence). Trimming cost V 5 bases and J 6 bases; bases outside gene matches: 2. CDR3 size: 13 residues. Points from the study as a whole: Later, TCR association rates were found to vary by HLA locus, highest for DRB1 and lowest for HLA-C. Associated with HLA alleles at 0.05 false discovery rate in a later analysis were 16,951 TCR beta sequences.

It was with 60 Vbeta and 13 Jbeta primers that the PCR ran. Profiled with immunoSEQ multiplex PCR; TCRdb holds only in-frame clones, not every one. The repertoire holds around 100,000 clones, with about 60% as singletons. The sequencing sample was made of PBMCs. The TCR comes from a woman in her 30s in good health and CMV-seronegative. This sequence joins TRBV19 and TRBJ1-4; 8 bases are shared with TRBD1. The CDR3 DNA reads as TGTGCCAGTAGTGGACAGGGAGATGAAAAACTGTTTTTT. This sequence encodes CASSGQGDEKLFF.